Below, 14 T cell receptor beta chains from the same sample are listed, as sequenced in a study. One entry per CDR3 protein results from TCRdb running MiXCR on the RT-PCR reads. The table records 650,000 to 800,000 distinct CDR3 sequences, 14% of them present only once. The sequenced sample was memory CD4+ T cells from blood. The receptors come from a female donor in good health, serving as a healthy control.

This clonotype was recorded many times. The genes are TRBV15 and TRBJ2-7; 7 bases are shared with TRBD1. Germline values: CDR1 LNHNV, CDR2 YYDKDF (reference sequence). V lost 2 bases and J lost 0; bases outside the gene matches: 7. The CDR3 covers 16 residues. CDR3 in amino acids: CATSRTPGQSSYEQYF. Written as DNA, the CDR3 is TGTGCCACCAGCAGAACCCCGGGACAGAGCTCCTACGAGCAGTACTTC.

This clonotype showed up just a few times. This chain links TRBV20-1 with TRBJ1-2, with D perhaps TRBD1 (6 bases). From germline, CDR1 is DFQATT and CDR2 SNEGSKA (reference sequence). V lost 5 bases and J 6 bases, leaving 19 bases between the germline ends. CDR3 size: 14 residues. The CDR3 loop is CSARRNREGNGYTF. Written as DNA, the CDR3 is TGCAGTGCTCGTCGTAACAGGGAGGGCAATGGCTACACCTTC.

This clonotype was observed a handful of times. DNA for the CDR3: TGTGCCAGCAGCTTAGTGGGGACAGGGGGCGATGGCTACACCTTC. Translated, it gives CASSLVGTGGDGYTF. This chain joins TRBV7-6 and TRBJ1-2, with TRBD1 matching 12 bases. J was trimmed by 6 bases and V by 1 base; bases with no gene match: 3. The CDR3 extends over 15 amino acids. Germline CDR1 is SGHVS and CDR2 is FNYEAQ.

The table lists this clonotype with a few counts. The chain employs TRBV24-1 and TRBJ1-2; 12 nucleotides agree with TRBD1. V shed 4 bases, J shed 6 bases, and the junction held 8 bases outside the gene matches. Looked up from germline, CDR1 is KGHDR and CDR2 is SFDVKD. The CDR3 has 16 amino acids. In DNA form, the CDR3 reads TGTGCCACCAGTGACCCGGGGACAGGGGGCGCAAATGGCTACACCTTC. This sequence encodes CATSDPGTGGANGYTF.

This clonotype was found many times. The chain uses TRBV12-3 or TRBV12-4 and TRBJ1-6; D might be TRBD1 (5 bases). This CDR3 region has 14 residues. V was trimmed by 5 bases and J by 5 bases, leaving 10 bases between them. The CDR3: CASSPGLDNSPLHF. CDR3 coding DNA: TGTGCCAGCAGTCCGGGACTGGATAATTCACCCCTCCACTTT.

This rearrangement joins TRBV20-1 to TRBJ1-2, with 7 bases identical to TRBD1. The trim removed 3 bases at V and 1 base at J, leaving 11 bases unmatched. The CDR3 is 16 amino acids. The germline gives CDR1 DFQATT, CDR2 SNEGSKA (reference sequence). CDR3 sequence reads: CSASEWGQKNNYGYTF. Here the CDR3 DNA reads TGCAGTGCTAGTGAGTGGGGACAGAAAAATAACTATGGCTACACCTTC.

This clonotype was picked up a small number of times. The V call is TRBV7-9, the J call TRBJ2-7; 7 bases align to TRBD1. J was trimmed by 9 bases and V by 8 bases; bases with no gene match: 19. There are 15 residues in the CDR3. Per germline, CDR1 SEHNR and CDR2 FQNEAQ (reference sequence). CDR3 amino acids: CASYNTGDVVHGQYF. The DNA for the CDR3 is TGTGCCAGCTACAATACAGGGGATGTGGTCCACGGGCAGTACTTC.

The CDR3 region is CASSAGQGFAYEQYF. The CDR3 DNA follows: TGTGCCAGCAGTGCCGGACAGGGATTTGCTTACGAGCAGTACTTC. The gene calls are TRBV25-1 and TRBJ2-7; 8 positions agree with TRBD1. This CDR3 spans 15 amino acids. V was pared by 4 bases and J by 4 bases, with 9 bases of the junction left unmatched. Germline lookup yields CDR1 MGHDK and CDR2 SYGVNS.

DNA for the CDR3: TGCGCCAGCAGCTTGCAACAGGGGGCGACTACTAGGTATGAGCAGTTCTTC. Translation gives CASSLQQGATTRYEQFF. The V gene is TRBV5-1, the J gene TRBJ2-1; 9 bases match TRBD1. The germline gives CDR1 SGHRS, CDR2 YFSETQ. The CDR3 totals 17 residues. The J segment lost 8 bases and the V segment lost 1 base, leaving 13 bases of the junction unmatched.

At least ten counts were recorded for this clonotype. This chain connects TRBV29-1 to TRBJ1-1; 10 bases align to TRBD1. The CDR3 is 12 amino acids. V lost 3 bases and J lost 5; bases outside the gene matches: 0. Germline lookup yields CDR1 SQVTM and CDR2 ANQGSEA. CDR3 nucleotides: TGCAGCGTTGAGGGACAGGGGACTGAAGCTTTCTTT. Protein: CSVEGQGTEAFF.

This sequence joins TRBV10-3 and TRBJ2-3, with D uncertain. V lost 5 bases and J lost 0, with 9 bases in between. This CDR3 is 14 amino acids long. CDR1 and CDR2 (germline): ENHRY, SYGVKD. The chain's CDR3 is CAISQTGSTDTQYF. In DNA, the CDR3 is TGTGCCATCAGTCAGACTGGAAGCACAGATACGCAGTATTTT.

This clonotype was seen ten or more times. This chain connects TRBV6-5 to TRBJ1-2, with a possible D match to TRBD1 (5 bases). The germline CDR1 and CDR2 sequences are MNHEY and SVGAGI. The CDR3 runs 11 residues. Trimming removed 5 bases from V and 7 bases from J, with 8 bases in between. CDR3 DNA: TGTGCCAGCAGTCAGGGATTTGGCTACACCTTC. It is translated as CASSQGFGYTF.

This clonotype was observed a handful of times. The genes are TRBV6-2 or TRBV6-3 and TRBJ2-5; 8 nucleotides align to TRBD2. CDR3 length equals 13 residues. J was trimmed by 9 bases and V by 2 bases; bases with no gene match: 5. The germline V gene has CDR1 MNHEY and CDR2 SVGEGT. CDR3 DNA: TGTGCCAGCAGTTACGGGACTAGGTTGGCCCAGTACTTC. Its protein is CASSYGTRLAQYF.

The J gene is TRBJ1-5, the V gene TRBV24-1, with 9 bases lining up with TRBD1. The CDR3 spans 15 residues. Unmatched junction bases numbered 4, after V lost 6 bases and J lost 2 bases. Germline CDR1 and CDR2: KGHDR and SFDVKD. In DNA, the CDR3 is TGTGCCACCAGTTCAACAGGGGGCGGCAATCAGCCCCAGCATTTT. Amino acids: CATSSTGGGNQPQHF.